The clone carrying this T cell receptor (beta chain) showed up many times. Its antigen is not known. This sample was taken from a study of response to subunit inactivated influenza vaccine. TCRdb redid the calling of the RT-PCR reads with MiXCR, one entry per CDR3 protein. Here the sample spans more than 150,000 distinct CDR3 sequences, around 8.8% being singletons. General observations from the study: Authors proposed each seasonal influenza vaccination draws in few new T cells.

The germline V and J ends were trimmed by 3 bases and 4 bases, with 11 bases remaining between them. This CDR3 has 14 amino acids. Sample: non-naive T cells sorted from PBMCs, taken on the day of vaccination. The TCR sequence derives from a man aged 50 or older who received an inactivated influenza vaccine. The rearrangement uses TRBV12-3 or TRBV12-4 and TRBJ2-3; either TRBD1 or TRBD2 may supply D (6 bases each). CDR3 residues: CASSFGGRSDTQYF. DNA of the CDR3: TGTGCCAGCAGTTTCGGGGGCAGGTCAGATACGCAGTATTTT.